This T cell receptor beta chain originates from a study of blood T cell repertoires in COVID-19. Study-level information: Acute and convalescent COVID-19 samples came from the United States, Italy and Spain. T cells, B-cell-depleted T cells, or PBMCs supplied cDNA or gDNA.

Germline CDR1 reads SGHTS; CDR2 reads YDEGEE. V was pared by 0 bases and J by 5 bases, with 11 bases of the junction left unmatched. CDR3 size: 16 residues. In the original processing: Amplification of reference gene primers was used by the study to estimate nucleated cell counts. Measured with immunoSEQ multiplex PCR; TCRdb has only the in-frame clones, and not every one. V and J calls and clone size are those listed in that table; D and trimming were worked out from the DNA. The data contain 350,000 to 450,000 clones, more than 75% of them singletons. Followed longitudinally, the Seattle patients had been enrolled during active infection.

Sample: peripheral blood. The TCR was taken from a woman aged 55 to 70 with COVID-19, enrolled during active disease. This chain joins TRBV5-8 and TRBJ2-7; 7 positions agree with TRBD2. CDR3 sequence reads: CASSLEGRGKLDEQYF. CDR3 DNA: TGTGCCAGCAGCTTGGAAGGGAGGGGAAAGTTAGACGAGCAGTACTTC.